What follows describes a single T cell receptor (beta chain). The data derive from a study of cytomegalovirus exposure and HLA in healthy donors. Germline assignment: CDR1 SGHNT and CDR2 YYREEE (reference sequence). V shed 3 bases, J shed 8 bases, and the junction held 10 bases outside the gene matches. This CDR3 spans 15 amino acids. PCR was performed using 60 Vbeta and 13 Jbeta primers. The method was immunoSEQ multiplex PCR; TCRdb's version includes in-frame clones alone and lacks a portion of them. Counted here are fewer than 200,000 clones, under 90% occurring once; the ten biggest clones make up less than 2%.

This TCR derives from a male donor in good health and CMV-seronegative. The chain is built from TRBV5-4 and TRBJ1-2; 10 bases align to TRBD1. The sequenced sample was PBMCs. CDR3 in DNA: TGTGCCAGCAGCTCGGTGGGGACAGGGGCGGGGGGCTACACCTTC. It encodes CASSSVGTGAGGYTF.